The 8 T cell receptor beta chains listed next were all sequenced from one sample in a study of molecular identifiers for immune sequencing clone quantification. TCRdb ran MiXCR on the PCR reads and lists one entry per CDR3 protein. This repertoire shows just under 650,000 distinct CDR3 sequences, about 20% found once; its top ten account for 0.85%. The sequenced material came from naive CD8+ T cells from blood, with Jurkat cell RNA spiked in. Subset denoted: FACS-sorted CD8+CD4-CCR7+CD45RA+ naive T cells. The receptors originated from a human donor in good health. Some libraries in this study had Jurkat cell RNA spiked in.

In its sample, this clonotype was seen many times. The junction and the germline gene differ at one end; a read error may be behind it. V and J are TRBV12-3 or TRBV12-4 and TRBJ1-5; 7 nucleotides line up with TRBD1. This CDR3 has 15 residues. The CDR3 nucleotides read TGTGCCAGCAGCTTAGGGGGCGGCCTAAATCAGCCCCAGCATTTT. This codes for CASSLGGGLNQPQHF.

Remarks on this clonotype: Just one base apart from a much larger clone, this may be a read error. The CDR3 nucleotides read TGTGCCAGCAGCTTAATGGCGGGGGGCGGATACACAGATACGCAGTATTTT. This gives the protein CASSLMAGGGYTDTQYF. The gene calls are TRBV7-3 and TRBJ2-3, with 8 nucleotides matching TRBD2. Per the germline V gene, CDR1 is SGHTA and CDR2 is FQGTGA. The J segment lost 2 bases and the V segment lost 1 base, leaving 8 bases of the junction unmatched. This CDR3 is 17 amino acids long.

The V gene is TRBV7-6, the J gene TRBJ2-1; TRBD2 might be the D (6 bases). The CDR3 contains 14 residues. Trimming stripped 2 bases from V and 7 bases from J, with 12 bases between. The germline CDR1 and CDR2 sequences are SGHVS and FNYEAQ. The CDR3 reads CASSLRLGLNEQFF. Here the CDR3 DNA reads TGTGCCAGCAGCTTAAGACTAGGTCTAAATGAGCAGTTCTTC.

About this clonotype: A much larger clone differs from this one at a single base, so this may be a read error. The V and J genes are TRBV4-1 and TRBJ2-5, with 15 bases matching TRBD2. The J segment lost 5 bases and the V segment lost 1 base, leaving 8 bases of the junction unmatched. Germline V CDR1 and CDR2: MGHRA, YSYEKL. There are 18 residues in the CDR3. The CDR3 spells CASSQAWTSGGAAETQYF. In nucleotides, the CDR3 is TGCGCCAGCAGCCAAGCCTGGACTAGCGGGGGGGCCGCGGAGACCCAGTACTTC.

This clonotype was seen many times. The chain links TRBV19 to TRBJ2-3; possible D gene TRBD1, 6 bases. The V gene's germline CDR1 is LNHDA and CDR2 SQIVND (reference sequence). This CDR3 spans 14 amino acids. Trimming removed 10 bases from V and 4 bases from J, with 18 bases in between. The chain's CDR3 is CATRLSEGADTQYF. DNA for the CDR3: TGTGCCACTCGACTTAGTGAGGGGGCAGATACGCAGTATTTT.

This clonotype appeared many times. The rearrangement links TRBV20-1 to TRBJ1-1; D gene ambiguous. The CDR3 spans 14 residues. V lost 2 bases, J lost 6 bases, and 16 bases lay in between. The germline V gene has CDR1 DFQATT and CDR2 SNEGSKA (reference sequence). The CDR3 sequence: CSARPRGGNPEAFF. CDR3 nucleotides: TGCAGTGCTAGACCCCGAGGTGGCAACCCTGAAGCTTTCTTT.

CDR3 region: CASSLTTDYNEQFF. CDR3 DNA sequence: TGTGCCAGCAGCTTAACGACTGATTACAATGAGCAGTTCTTC. The chain recombines TRBV7-9 with TRBJ2-1; no firm D call. Per germline, CDR1 SEHNR and CDR2 FQNEAQ (reference sequence). This CDR3 spans 14 amino acids. V shed 2 bases and J shed 4 bases, with 9 bases lying between them.

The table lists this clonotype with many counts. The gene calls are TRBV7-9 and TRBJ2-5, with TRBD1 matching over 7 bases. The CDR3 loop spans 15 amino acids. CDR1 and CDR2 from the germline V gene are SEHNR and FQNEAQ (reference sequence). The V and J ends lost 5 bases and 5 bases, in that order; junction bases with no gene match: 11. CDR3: CASSPKTGFGETQYF. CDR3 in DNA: TGTGCCAGCAGCCCCAAGACAGGGTTTGGGGAGACCCAGTACTTC.